This T cell receptor beta chain derives from a study of blood T cell repertoires in COVID-19. At the level of the study: From the United States, Italy and Spain came samples of acute and convalescent COVID-19. T cells, B-cell-depleted T cells, or PBMCs supplied cDNA or gDNA.

Source study methods: It was from reference gene primer amplification that nucleated cell counts were estimated. TCRdb keeps only in-frame clones here, not all; method: immunoSEQ multiplex PCR. The DNA was the basis for D and trimming; V, J and clone size are from that table. Among under 130,000 clones listed, approximately 85% were seen once. Germline CDR1 is MDHEN and CDR2 is SYDVKM. V gave up 2 bases and J gave up 7 bases, with 14 bases separating them. This CDR3 comprises 15 residues. The TCR originated in a human donor in a cohort sampled during active COVID-19. The J gene is TRBJ1-4, the V gene TRBV28; perhaps TRBD1 as D (5 bases). The specimen was peripheral blood. CDR3 sequence: CASSLVRGSAEKLFF. CDR3 coding DNA: TGTGCCAGCAGTTTAGTTCGGGGGTCGGCTGAAAAACTGTTTTTT. The whole variable domain, remainder taken from reference TRBV28 and TRBJ1-4, is DVKVTQSSRYLVKRTGEKVFLECVQDMDHENMFWYRQDPGLGLRLIYFSYDVKMKEKGDIPEGYSVSREKKERFSLILESASTNQTSMYLCASSLVRGSAEKLFFGSGTQLSVL.